This is a list of T cell receptor beta chains from one sample in a study of CD8 T cells in ankylosing spondylitis. TCRdb analysed the 5' RACE reads with MiXCR anew, one entry per CDR3 protein. The sample consists of some 300,000 distinct CDR3 sequences, under 25% of them appearing once. The sequenced sample was blood, either unsorted or a sorted T cell fraction (not recorded which). These TCRs come from a female donor with ankylosing spondylitis or in good health (not recorded which). Both conserved end residues are part of each CDR3. The D gene is left open where the match is weak. Some rows mark clone size as missing; the rest say once, few, many or name a class of expanded clone.

V gene,clone size,D gene,J gene,CDR3 DNA,CDR3 protein
TRBV6-2/TRBV6-3,-,TRBD2,TRBJ2-5,TGTGCCAGCCTGACCGGGACTAGCGGCCAAGAGACCCAGTACTTC,CASLTGTSGQETQYF
TRBV27,-,-,TRBJ2-1,TGTGCCAGCAGTTCCAGAATGTACAATGAGCAGTTCTTC,CASSSRMYNEQFF
TRBV7-3,-,TRBD1,TRBJ2-6,TGTGCCAGCAGTGTGGACAGGGCCTCAGTATATTCTGGGGCCAACGTCCTGACTTTC,CASSVDRASVYSGANVLTF
TRBV5-1,-,TRBD1,TRBJ1-1,TGCGCCAGCAGCTGGGGGACAGGGAAGGTTTACACTGAAGCTTTCTTT,CASSWGTGKVYTEAFF
TRBV5-1,few,-,TRBJ2-3,TGCGCCAGCAGCTTGCTCGCACCAAGCACAGATACGCAGTATTTT,CASSLLAPSTDTQYF
TRBV29-1,-,TRBD1,TRBJ2-7,TGCAGCGTTTTGGGACAGGGGAGCTCCTACGAGCAGTACTTC,CSVLGQGSSYEQYF
TRBV7-2,many,TRBD1,TRBJ2-1,TGTGCCAGCAGCCAAAGATCCGGGACAGGTGTCGATGAGCAGTTCTTC,CASSQRSGTGVDEQFF
TRBV27,few,-,TRBJ2-7,TGTGCCAGCAGCCCGATCCAACAGGGGGGGTCCTACGAGCAGTACTTC,CASSPIQQGGSYEQYF
TRBV29-1,-,-,TRBJ2-5,TGCAGCGTTGAAGGGACGCCGTCCCAAGAGACCCAGTACTTC,CSVEGTPSQETQYF
TRBV10-3,-,TRBD1,TRBJ2-1,TGTGCCACCTCAACAGGGGAACTGGTCCTCTATGAGCAGTTCTTC,CATSTGELVLYEQFF
TRBV12-3/TRBV12-4,few,-,TRBJ2-7,TGTGCCAGCAGTTTAGACCCGCGTTACGAGCAGTACTTC,CASSLDPRYEQYF
TRBV30,-,TRBD1,TRBJ2-7,TGTGCCGCGCGGACAGGCCAGTACGAGCAGTACTTC,CAARTGQYEQYF
TRBV20-1,few,TRBD1,TRBJ2-7,TGCAGTGCATTGGGACAGGCGACCTACGAGCAGTACTTC,CSALGQATYEQYF
TRBV12-3/TRBV12-4,-,TRBD2,TRBJ2-1,TGTGCCAGCAGCCGACTAGCGGGAGTCGACAATGAGCAGTTCTTC,CASSRLAGVDNEQFF
TRBV10-2,-,TRBD2,TRBJ2-3,TGCGCCAGCAGTGATGGGACTAGTCTCATAGATACGCAGTATTTT,CASSDGTSLIDTQYF
TRBV10-3,-,-,TRBJ2-7,TGTGCCATCAGTGACTTAGACCGCGGCGGGGAGCAGTACTTC,CAISDLDRGGEQYF
TRBV5-5,-,-,TRBJ1-2,TGTGCCAGCAGCTTGGCCGGGGGCGGCGTTAACTATGGCTACACCTTC,CASSLAGGGVNYGYTF
TRBV25-1,-,TRBD2,TRBJ2-7,TGTGCCAGCAGTGAGACTAGCGGGATTGGGGAGTACGAGCAGTACTTC,CASSETSGIGEYEQYF
TRBV20-1,few,-,TRBJ2-5,TGCAGTGCACACCCGGGGCAAGAGACCCAGTACTTC,CSAHPGQETQYF
TRBV6-1,few,TRBD2,TRBJ2-1,TGTGCCAGCAGACCATCCGGACTAGCGGGAGAGGGAACCTACAATGAGCAGTTCTTC,CASRPSGLAGEGTYNEQFF
TRBV3-1,-,-,TRBJ2-1,TGTGCCAGCAGCCCCCGGGGAGTGTTGTACAATGAGCAGTTCTTC,CASSPRGVLYNEQFF
TRBV20-1,many,-,TRBJ2-7,TGCAGTGCCCGGCTGCATGGGCTAGGGACCACCTACGAGCAGTACTTC,CSARLHGLGTTYEQYF
TRBV7-2,-,-,TRBJ2-7,TGTGCCAGCAGCCCGCCGGTCATCTCCTACGAGCAGTACTTC,CASSPPVISYEQYF
TRBV18,-,-,TRBJ1-1,TGTGCCAGCTCACCGGGGACCCGGGGAAGCACTGAAGCTTTCTTT,CASSPGTRGSTEAFF
TRBV20-1,-,TRBD2,TRBJ2-4,TGCAGTGCTAGAAAGACTAGCCTCTTAGCCAAAAACATTCAGTACTTC,CSARKTSLLAKNIQYF
TRBV12-3/TRBV12-4,few,-,TRBJ2-5,TGTGCCAGCAGACAGGGAGAGCAGGTCGGCCAAGAGACCCAGTACTTC,CASRQGEQVGQETQYF
TRBV12-3/TRBV12-4,-,-,TRBJ2-5,TGTGCCAGCAGTTCAAATCCCCAAGAGACCCAGTACTTC,CASSSNPQETQYF
TRBV6-6,few,-,TRBJ1-5,TGTGCCAGCAGTTACGAGGGGTTTCAGCCCCAGCATTTT,CASSYEGFQPQHF
TRBV6-5,-,-,TRBJ2-1,TGTGCCAGCAGCCGAAGAGGGGATGAGCAGTTCTTC,CASSRRGDEQFF
TRBV29-1,few,TRBD1,TRBJ2-7,TGCAACGTTGCTTCGGACAGGTCCTACGAGCAGTACTTC,CNVASDRSYEQYF
TRBV12-3/TRBV12-4,many,TRBD2,TRBJ2-1,TGTGCCAGCAGTCCCCTGACTAGCGGGGACAATGAGCAGTTCTTC,CASSPLTSGDNEQFF
TRBV15,few,-,TRBJ1-2,TGTGCCACCAGCCCCTGGGAGGGTTTAGGCACCTTC,CATSPWEGLGTF
TRBV20-1,-,-,TRBJ2-4,TGCAGTGCTGGAGTAGTGCGAAACATTCAGTACTTC,CSAGVVRNIQYF
TRBV6-1,few,-,TRBJ1-6,TGTGCCAGCACCAACGCTGCCTTTAATTCACCCCTCCACTTT,CASTNAAFNSPLHF
TRBV6-5,-,-,TRBJ2-1,TGTGCCAGCAGTTACTCACGGGGCTCCTACAATGAGCAGTTCTTC,CASSYSRGSYNEQFF